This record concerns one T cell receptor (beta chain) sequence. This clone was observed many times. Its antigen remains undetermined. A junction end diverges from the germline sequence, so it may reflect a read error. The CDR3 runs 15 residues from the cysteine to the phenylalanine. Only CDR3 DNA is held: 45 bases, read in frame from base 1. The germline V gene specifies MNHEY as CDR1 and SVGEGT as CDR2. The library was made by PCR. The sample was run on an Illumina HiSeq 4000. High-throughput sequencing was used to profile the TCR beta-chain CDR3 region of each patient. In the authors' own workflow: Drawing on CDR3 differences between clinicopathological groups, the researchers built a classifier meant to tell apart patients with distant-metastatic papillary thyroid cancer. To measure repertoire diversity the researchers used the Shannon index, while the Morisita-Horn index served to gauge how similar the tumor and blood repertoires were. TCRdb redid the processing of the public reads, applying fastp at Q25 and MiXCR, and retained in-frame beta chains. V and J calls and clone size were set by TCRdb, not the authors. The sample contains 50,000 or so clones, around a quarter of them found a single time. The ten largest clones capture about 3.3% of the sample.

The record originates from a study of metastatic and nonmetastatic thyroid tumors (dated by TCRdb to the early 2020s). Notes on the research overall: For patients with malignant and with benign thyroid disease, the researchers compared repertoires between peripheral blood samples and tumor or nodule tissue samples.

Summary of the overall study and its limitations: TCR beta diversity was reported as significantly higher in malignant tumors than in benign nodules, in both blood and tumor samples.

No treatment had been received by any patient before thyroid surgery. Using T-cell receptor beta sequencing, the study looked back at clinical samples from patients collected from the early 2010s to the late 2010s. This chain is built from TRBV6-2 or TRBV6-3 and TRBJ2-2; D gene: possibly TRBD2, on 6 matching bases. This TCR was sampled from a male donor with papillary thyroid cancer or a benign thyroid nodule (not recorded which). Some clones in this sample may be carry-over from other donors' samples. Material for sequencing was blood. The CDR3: CASSLLASGTGKLFF. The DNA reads TGTGCCAGCAGCCTACTAGCCTCGGGCACCGGGAAGCTGTTTTTT.